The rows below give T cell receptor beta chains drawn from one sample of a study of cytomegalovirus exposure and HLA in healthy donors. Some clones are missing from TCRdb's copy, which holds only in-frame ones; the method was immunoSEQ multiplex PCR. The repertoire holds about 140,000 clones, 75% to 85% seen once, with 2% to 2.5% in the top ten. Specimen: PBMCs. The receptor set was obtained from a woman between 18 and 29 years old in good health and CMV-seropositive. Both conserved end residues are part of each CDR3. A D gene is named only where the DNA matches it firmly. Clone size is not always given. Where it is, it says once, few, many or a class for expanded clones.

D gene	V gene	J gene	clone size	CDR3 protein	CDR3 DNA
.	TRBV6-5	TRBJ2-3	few	CASRWGGASTDTQYF	TGTGCCAGCAGGTGGGGGGGGGCTAGCACAGATACGCAGTATTTT
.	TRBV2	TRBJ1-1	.	CASSDVFSYTEAFF	TGTGCCAGCAGTGATGTATTCTCCTACACTGAAGCTTTCTTT
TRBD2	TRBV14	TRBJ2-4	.	CASSRDGGVPNIQYF	TGTGCCAGCAGCCGAGATGGGGGGGTCCCAAACATTCAGTACTTC
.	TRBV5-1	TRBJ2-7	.	CASSLNPDRSYEQYF	TGCGCCAGCAGTCTGAATCCCGACAGGTCCTACGAGCAGTACTTC
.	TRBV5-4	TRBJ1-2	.	CASSLAGSPACYGYTF	TGTGCCAGCAGCTTGGCCGGGAGCCCCGCGTGCTATGGCTACACCTTC
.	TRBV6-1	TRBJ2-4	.	CASSDIWGLGAKNIQYF	TGTGCCAGCAGTGATATCTGGGGCCTGGGGGCCAAAAACATTCAGTACTTC
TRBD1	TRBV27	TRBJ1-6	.	CASSPRTGYSPLHF	TGTGCCAGCAGTCCGCGGACAGGGTACTCACCCCTCCACTTT
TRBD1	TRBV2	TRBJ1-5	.	CASSRQGRNQPQHF	TGTGCCAGCAGCCGACAGGGGCGAAATCAGCCCCAGCATTTT
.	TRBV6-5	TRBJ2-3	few	CASSYSQVLDTQYF	TGTGCCAGCAGTTACTCCCAGGTTCTCGATACGCAGTATTTT
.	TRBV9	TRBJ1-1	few	CASSVQDTAAEAFF	TGTGCCAGCAGCGTTCAGGACACGGCCGCTGAAGCTTTCTTT
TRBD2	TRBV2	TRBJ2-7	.	CATTKWASGPYEQYF	TGTGCCACCACCAAGTGGGCTAGCGGACCCTACGAGCAGTACTTC
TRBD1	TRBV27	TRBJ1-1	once	CASSHRDSLAFF	TGTGCCAGCAGCCACCGGGACAGTCTAGCTTTCTTT